This T cell receptor beta chain was sequenced in a study of blood T cell repertoires in COVID-19. In terms of age and location, participants ranged from roughly 18 to 90 years and lived in around 22 US areas. A case of COVID-19 had been met by exposed participants within 2 weeks before study entry. Trimming pared 3 bases from V and 5 bases from J, leaving 16 bases between. CDR3 length: 15 amino acids. Germline V gene data show CDR1 as MDHEN and CDR2 as SYDVKM. How the authors handled the data: Counts of nucleated cells, estimated from reference gene primer amplification, were obtained. The repertoire was sequenced with immunoSEQ multiplex PCR; TCRdb's copy has only in-frame clones and lacks some. V, J and clone size are those of that table, while D and trimming were read from the DNA. The profile shows 150,000 or so clones, approximately 80% of them singletons.

The sequence came from a man between 65 and 80 years old who had been exposed to COVID-19. Sequencing was carried out using PBMCs or T cells enriched from blood (not recorded which). V is TRBV28 and J is TRBJ1-2, with a tentative D call TRBD1 (5 bases). This CDR3 is CASSFLDKAAYGYTF. The DNA for the CDR3 is TGTGCCAGCAGTTTCCTGGACAAGGCGGCTTATGGCTACACCTTC.